One sample yielded the 23 T cell receptor beta chains listed below, sequenced in a study of cytomegalovirus exposure and HLA in healthy donors. Researchers ran the PCR with 60 Vbeta and 13 Jbeta primers. The data were produced by immunoSEQ multiplex PCR, yet TCRdb's version contains in-frame clones alone and is incomplete. The sample lists 110,000 to 150,000 clones; about 72% were seen once. The sample consisted of PBMCs. These receptor sequences come from a man between 35 and 55 years old in good health and CMV-seronegative.

This chain connects TRBV2 to TRBJ1-2; D gene ambiguous. The CDR3 totals 15 residues. Germline-derived CDR1 and CDR2 are SNHLY and FYNNEI. Trimming removed 0 bases at V and 8 bases at J, with 16 bases between. CDR3 coding DNA: TGTGCCAGCAGTGAAGCGCGAGGAGGTTGGAGGGGCTACACCTTC. Translated, it gives CASSEARGGWRGYTF.

This clone was seen only a few times. J is TRBJ1-4 and V is TRBV29-1, with D possibly being TRBD1 (5 bases). V was trimmed by 7 bases and J by 0 bases, leaving 15 bases between them. This CDR3 has 15 amino acids. Germline CDR1 SQVTM, CDR2 ANQGSEA. In DNA, the CDR3 is TGCAGCGCCGCCCCGGGGGGGGCAACTAATGAAAAACTGTTTTTT. It translates to CSAAPGGATNEKLFF.

This clone was detected only once. The J gene is TRBJ1-1, the V gene TRBV30, with TRBD1 identical over 7 bases. CDR1 GTSNPN and CDR2 SVGIG come from the germline V gene (reference sequence). CDR3 size: 13 residues. V lost 4 bases to trimming and J lost 1 base; unmatched junction nucleotides: 3. This chain's CDR3 is CAWTRQGNTEAFF. CDR3 DNA: TGTGCCTGGACGCGACAGGGGAACACTGAAGCTTTCTTT.

This clone was seen a handful of times. The gene calls are TRBV13 and TRBJ1-2; no definite D call. With 0 bases removed from V and 3 bases from J, the gap between germline ends came to 8 bases. The CDR3 has 14 amino acids. From germline, CDR1 is PRHDT and CDR2 FYEKMQ (reference sequence). In DNA form, the CDR3 reads TGTGCCAGCAGCTTAGGACAAGACTACTATGGCTACACCTTC. This codes for CASSLGQDYYGYTF.

This clone has just a few counts. J is TRBJ2-3 and V is TRBV14; 9 bases match TRBD2. J lost 3 bases, V lost 4 bases, and 5 bases had no gene match. CDR1 is SGHDN and CDR2 is FVKESK in the germline V gene. The length of the CDR3 is 15 residues. CDR3 bases: TGTGCCAGCAGCCCGTTAGCGGGGGTAACAGATACGCAGTATTTT. Translated: CASSPLAGVTDTQYF. Full variable domain (outside the CDR3, taken from reference TRBV14 and TRBJ2-3): EAGVTQFPSHSVIEKGQTVTLRCDPISGHDNLYWYRRVMGKEIKFLLHFVKESKQDESGMPNNRFLAERTGGTYSTLKVQPAELEDSGVYFCASSPLAGVTDTQYFGPGTRLTVL.

V gene TRBV2 combines with J gene TRBJ2-2; 7 positions agree with TRBD2. Looked up from germline, CDR1 is SNHLY and CDR2 is FYNNEI. This CDR3 is built from 16 residues. Germline trimming cut 4 bases from V and 4 bases from J; bases unmatched to any gene: 9. The CDR3 nucleotides are TGTGCCAGCAGTGGAGAGGGACTAAGAAGCACCGGGGAGCTGTTTTTT. Encoded protein: CASSGEGLRSTGELFF.

The V call is TRBV5-1, the J call TRBJ2-5; possibly TRBD1 for D (5 bases). V was trimmed by 3 bases and J by 2 bases, leaving 17 bases between them. The CDR3 totals 16 residues. CDR1 SGHRS and CDR2 YFSETQ come from the germline V gene. The CDR3 region has the DNA TGCGCCAGCAGCTCGCGTGACGTTACAGGACAAGAGACCCAGTACTTC. Translation gives CASSSRDVTGQETQYF.

This chain joins TRBV4-1 and TRBJ2-5, with TRBD2 matching over 9 bases. The CDR3 contains 16 residues. V was clipped by 4 bases and J by 1 base; unmatched bases: 7. CDR1 and CDR2 from the germline V gene are MGHRA and YSYEKL. CDR3 protein: CASSLGLASAQETQYF. CDR3 DNA sequence: TGCGCCAGCAGCCTAGGACTAGCGTCGGCCCAAGAGACCCAGTACTTC.

This clone was seen a handful of times. V gene TRBV4-1 combines with J gene TRBJ2-5; D is perhaps TRBD2 (7 bases). Germline V gene data show CDR1 as MGHRA and CDR2 as YSYEKL. V was shortened by 4 bases and J by 0 bases, with 15 bases between the two germline ends. This CDR3 has 16 residues. As DNA, the CDR3 is TGCGCCAGCAGCCCCATAGGGGGGGTGCACCAAGAGACCCAGTACTTC. It yields the protein CASSPIGGVHQETQYF.

The DNA for the CDR3 is TGTGCCAGCAGCCCGACATTGAACACCGGGGAGCTGTTTTTT. It is translated as CASSPTLNTGELFF. The chain has TRBV7-3 and TRBJ2-2; D gene ambiguous. CDR1 and CDR2 from the germline V gene are SGHTA and FQGTGA. This CDR3 spans 14 amino acids. The V end was cut by 5 bases, the J end by 1 base, with 8 bases between.

CDR3 amino acids: CASSLWRGAGGLGGELFF. In DNA, the CDR3 is TGTGCCAGCAGTCTCTGGCGTGGGGCGGGGGGCCTGGGCGGGGAGCTGTTTTTT. The V and J genes are TRBV27 and TRBJ2-2; 8 bases fit TRBD2. Trimming cost V 5 bases and J 7 bases; bases outside gene matches: 18. CDR1 MNHEY and CDR2 SMNVEV come from the germline V gene (reference sequence). The CDR3 runs to 18 residues.

This clone has only a few counts. The chain joins TRBV5-4 to TRBJ2-7; maybe TRBD1 (6 bases). V was pared by 5 bases and J by 6 bases, with 15 bases between. CDR1 SGHNT and CDR2 YYREEE come from the germline V gene (reference sequence). This CDR3 contains 13 residues. In DNA, the CDR3 is TGTGCCAGCAGAGGAACGGACAGAAGCGAGCAGTACTTC. It yields the protein CASRGTDRSEQYF.

The gene calls are TRBV6-1 and TRBJ1-3; D might be TRBD1 (5 bases). The CDR3 spans 14 residues. Germline V CDR1 and CDR2: MNHNS, SASEGT. V lost 6 bases, J lost 0 bases, and 9 bases lay in between. The CDR3 loop is CASSGGYSGNTIYF. The DNA for the CDR3 is TGTGCCAGCAGCGGGGGGTACTCTGGAAACACCATATATTTT.

This chain connects TRBV5-1 to TRBJ1-1, with a tentative D call TRBD1 (5 bases). CDR1 is SGHRS, CDR2 YFSETQ, per germline. V lost 3 bases and J lost 0, with 15 bases in between. The CDR3 is 16 amino acids. This chain's CDR3 is CASSWGGSGVNTEAFF. CDR3 bases: TGCGCCAGCAGCTGGGGGGGGTCGGGGGTGAACACTGAAGCTTTCTTT.

CDR3 loop: CASTATGPSGTQYF. In DNA form, the CDR3 reads TGCGCCAGCACCGCCACTGGGCCGAGCGGGACCCAGTACTTC. This chain connects TRBV10-2 to TRBJ2-5, with D possibly TRBD2 on 5 matching bases. The V end was cut by 7 bases, the J end by 7 bases, with 19 bases between. CDR1 is WSHSY, CDR2 SAAADI, per germline. The CDR3 spans 14 residues.

The V gene is TRBV4-1, the J gene TRBJ1-1, with TRBD1 matching 8 bases. V gave up 4 bases and J gave up 8 bases; unmatched junction bases: 6. The CDR3 loop spans 13 amino acids. CDR1 MGHRA and CDR2 YSYEKL come from the germline V gene. CDR3 amino acids: CASSPRTGSEAFF. The CDR3 DNA is TGCGCCAGCAGCCCACGGACAGGGTCGGAAGCTTTCTTT.

The V gene is TRBV2, the J gene TRBJ2-5; perhaps TRBD1 as D (6 bases). CDR1 and CDR2 (germline): SNHLY, FYNNEI. The V end lost 4 bases, the J end lost 1 base, and 16 bases lay between the germline ends. CDR3 length equals 16 residues. CDR3 sequence: CASSVADSGPQETQYF. The CDR3 DNA follows: TGTGCCAGCAGTGTCGCGGACAGCGGACCCCAAGAGACCCAGTACTTC.

CDR3 sequence reads: CASSPRTGVNYGYTF. The CDR3 DNA follows: TGTGCCAGCAGCCCGCGAACAGGGGTTAACTATGGCTACACCTTC. This sequence joins TRBV5-4 and TRBJ1-2; 7 positions agree with TRBD1. V lost 4 bases and J lost 1; bases outside the gene matches: 7. CDR1 and CDR2 from the germline V gene are SGHNT and YYREEE (reference sequence). The CDR3 runs to 15 residues.

This chain joins TRBV19 and TRBJ1-5; a possible D gene is TRBD1 (6 bases). V was trimmed by 2 bases and J by 2 bases, leaving 22 bases between them. CDR1 and CDR2 (germline): LNHDA, SQIVND (reference sequence). This CDR3 is 19 amino acids long. The CDR3 nucleotides are TGTGCCAGTAGTATACTACCCCGGACAGACTTCCTGGGCAATCAGCCCCAGCATTTT. Translated, it gives CASSILPRTDFLGNQPQHF.

The chain is built from TRBV9 and TRBJ2-7, with a weak D call TRBD2 (6 bases). The germline V gene has CDR1 SGDLS and CDR2 YYNGEE. The CDR3 is 15 amino acids. V lost 3 bases and J lost 5, with 18 bases in between. DNA for the CDR3: TGTGCCAGCAGCGCCGCCGGGACCCCGGGGGACGAGCAGTACTTC. Its translation is CASSAAGTPGDEQYF.

The DNA of the CDR3 is TGTGCCAGCAGTCGGGTAACAGGGAACCCGCAGTACTTC. This encodes CASSRVTGNPQYF. The chain employs TRBV28 and TRBJ2-7, with D possibly TRBD1 on 6 matching bases. V was trimmed by 5 bases and J by 9 bases, leaving 17 bases between them. This CDR3 spans 13 amino acids. From germline, CDR1 is MDHEN and CDR2 SYDVKM. Full variable domain (outside the CDR3, taken from reference TRBV28 and TRBJ2-7): DVKVTQSSRYLVKRTGEKVFLECVQDMDHENMFWYRQDPGLGLRLIYFSYDVKMKEKGDIPEGYSVSREKKERFSLILESASTNQTSMYLCASSRVTGNPQYFGPGTRLTVT.

The V gene is TRBV6-5, the J gene TRBJ2-7, with a possible D match to TRBD1 (5 bases). V was shortened by 2 bases and J by 5 bases, with 13 bases between the two germline ends. The CDR3 length is 14 residues. Germline V gene lookup returns CDR1 MNHEY and CDR2 SVGAGI. Here the CDR3 DNA reads TGTGCCAGCAGTTACCTCGCCAAGGGGCACGAGCAGTACTTC. Residues: CASSYLAKGHEQYF.

The chain carries TRBV6-1 and TRBJ2-7; perhaps TRBD1 as D (5 bases). This CDR3 is 17 amino acids long. Looked up from germline, CDR1 is MNHNS and CDR2 is SASEGT. The germline V and J ends were trimmed by 2 bases and 1 base, with 18 bases remaining between them. The CDR3 spells CASSEIHRARVSYEQYF. CDR3 DNA: TGTGCCAGCAGTGAAATTCATAGGGCCAGGGTTTCCTACGAGCAGTACTTC.